Each of the 13 T cell receptor beta chains below was sequenced from the same sample in a study of T-cell memory formation after mild COVID-19. TCRdb processed the 5' RACE reads anew with MiXCR; each CDR3 protein has one entry. The sample has 150,000 to 200,000 distinct CDR3 sequences, roughly a fifth seen once. What was sequenced was PBMCs or a T cell subset sorted from them (not recorded which). Source of these receptors: an adult woman who had mild COVID-19 (a few samples of this study predate the infection). Cell type and time point are not known.

This clonotype was counted only a few times. The V and J genes are TRBV12-3 or TRBV12-4 and TRBJ2-1, with 10 bases that match TRBD2. J gave up 10 bases and V 5 bases, and 14 bases lay outside the gene matches. The CDR3 is made up of 16 amino acids. The CDR3 DNA reads as TGTGCCAGCAGTCCCGTTGAGCGGGAGGGCCTGGGGGAGCAGTTCTTC. Translation gives CASSPVEREGLGEQFF.

CDR3 protein: CASSSGQGYNSPLHF. The DNA of the CDR3 is TGTGCCAGCAGTTCCGGACAGGGGTATAATTCACCCCTCCACTTT. J is TRBJ1-6 and V is TRBV6-5; 9 nucleotides agree with TRBD1. Losses at the gene ends were 4 bases for V and 4 bases for J; bases not matched to a gene: 2. The CDR3 spans 15 residues. Germline loops: CDR1 MNHEY, CDR2 SVGAGI.

This clonotype was seen many times. The chain uses TRBV3-1 and TRBJ2-7, with D possibly TRBD2 on 6 matching bases. V lost 2 bases and J 4 bases, leaving 12 bases between the germline ends. The CDR3 has 14 residues. Germline lookup yields CDR1 LGHDT and CDR2 YNNKEL (reference sequence). The CDR3 spells CASSQLTGDYEQYF. CDR3 DNA sequence: TGTGCCAGCAGCCAACTAACGGGAGATTACGAGCAGTACTTC.

V usage is TRBV11-1 and J usage is TRBJ1-2, with D perhaps TRBD1 (5 bases). CDR1 SGHAT and CDR2 FQDESV come from the germline V gene (reference sequence). V was shortened by 5 bases and J by 8 bases, with 15 bases between the two germline ends. The CDR3 contains 13 residues. This chain's CDR3 is CASSPLEGRGYTF. The CDR3 DNA reads TGTGCCAGCAGCCCTTTGGAGGGGCGCGGCTACACCTTC. The full variable domain, its missing parts supplied by reference TRBV11-1 and TRBJ1-2, is EAEVAQSPRYKITEKSQAVAFWCDPISGHATLYWYRQILGQGPELLVQFQDESVVDDSQLPKDRFSAERLKGVDSTLKIQPAELGDSAMYLCASSPLEGRGYTFGSGTRLTVV.

There are a few counts of this clonotype. This chain links TRBV5-5 with TRBJ2-3; D is ambiguous. The V and J ends lost 7 bases and 5 bases respectively, with 17 bases between them. This CDR3 region has 14 residues. Germline assignment: CDR1 SGHKS and CDR2 YYEKEE (reference sequence). CDR3 nucleotide sequence: TGTGCCAGCTCGCCCTGGGGTTCGGAAGATACGCAGTATTTT. Translation gives CASSPWGSEDTQYF.

The V call is TRBV12-3 or TRBV12-4, the J call TRBJ2-7; 8 nucleotides agree with TRBD2. This CDR3 region has 16 residues. The J segment lost 4 bases and the V segment lost 5 bases, leaving 13 bases of the junction unmatched. In DNA, the CDR3 is TGTGCCAGCAGTCCCACCCTCGCGGGAGGTTTATACGAGCAGTACTTC. This encodes CASSPTLAGGLYEQYF.

There are a few counts of this clonotype. A junction boundary mismatches the germline segment, possibly from a read error. The chain employs TRBV11-2 and TRBJ2-5, with D perhaps TRBD1 or TRBD2 (6 bases each). The CDR3 runs to 14 residues. Germline loops: CDR1 SGHAT, CDR2 FQNNGV. CDR3 in DNA: TGTGCCAGCAGTCCAGAGGGGGGCCAAGGGACCCAGTACTTC. Residues: CASSPEGGQGTQYF.

The V call is TRBV27, the J call TRBJ1-1; TRBD1 matches 8 bases. The J segment lost 4 bases and the V segment lost 4 bases, leaving 5 bases of the junction unmatched. The germline CDR1 and CDR2 sequences are MNHEY and SMNVEV (reference sequence). The CDR3 consists of 14 residues. The CDR3 bases are TGTGCCAGCAGTTACGCAGGGGGCGGCACTGAAGCTTTCTTT. Amino acids: CASSYAGGGTEAFF.

The genes are TRBV24-1 and TRBJ2-7; D is perhaps TRBD2 (6 bases). CDR1 KGHDR and CDR2 SFDVKD come from the germline V gene. V was trimmed by 4 bases and J by 1 base, leaving 13 bases between them. CDR3 size: 15 residues. CDR3 in DNA: TGTGCCACCAGTGAAGCCGGGAGAGAATCCTACGAGCAGTACTTC. Translated: CATSEAGRESYEQYF.

This clonotype has more than one count but fewer than ten. This chain connects TRBV27 to TRBJ2-1; D may match TRBD1 or TRBD2 (5 bases each). Looked up from germline, CDR1 is MNHEY and CDR2 is SMNVEV (reference sequence). V was shortened by 5 bases and J by 0 bases, with 14 bases between the two germline ends. The CDR3 runs 16 residues. This CDR3 is CASSLGTESSYNEQFF. The CDR3 DNA reads TGTGCCAGCAGTCTGGGGACGGAGAGCTCCTACAATGAGCAGTTCTTC.

The rearrangement links TRBV29-1 to TRBJ2-7; 7 bases agree with TRBD2. Trimming removed 0 bases from V and 2 bases from J; junction bases left unmatched: 10. The CDR3 consists of 16 residues. Germline lookup yields CDR1 SQVTM and CDR2 ANQGSEA. CDR3 DNA: TGCAGCGTTGAAGATTGGGGGGAGGGCCGCCCCTACGAGCAGTACTTC. Protein: CSVEDWGEGRPYEQYF.

This clonotype was seen many times. The chain has TRBV10-3 and TRBJ1-2, with 7 bases fitting TRBD1. Germline assignment: CDR1 ENHRY and CDR2 SYGVKD. V shed 3 bases, J shed 3 bases, and the junction held 7 bases outside the gene matches. The CDR3 has 15 amino acids. The CDR3 loop is CAISDRDSQYYGYTF. In nucleotides, the CDR3 is TGTGCCATCAGTGATAGGGACAGCCAATACTATGGCTACACCTTC.

This chain uses TRBV6-5 with TRBJ2-7; D might be TRBD1 (6 bases). With 0 bases removed from V and 3 bases from J, the gap between germline ends came to 9 bases. The CDR3 sequence is 14 residues long. Germline CDR1 reads MNHEY; CDR2 reads SVGAGI. The CDR3 reads CASSYSHRDYEQYF. In DNA, the CDR3 is TGTGCCAGCAGTTACTCTCACAGGGACTACGAGCAGTACTTC.